This TCR beta chain stems from a study of cytomegalovirus exposure and HLA in healthy donors. Both 60 Vbeta primers and 13 Jbeta primers went into the PCR. TCRdb's copy holds only in-frame clones and misses some; the assay was immunoSEQ multiplex PCR. The table has 130,000 to 150,000 clones, approximately 84% seen once. Germline lookup yields CDR1 MNHEY and CDR2 SMNVEV (reference sequence). Trimming cost V 6 bases and J 6 bases; bases outside gene matches: 10. The CDR3 has 14 residues. Turning to this clone: Its target is unknown.

Whole-study results and caveats: TCR beta sequences reportedly predicted most subjects' HLA-A and HLA-B alleles accurately.

The sample taken for sequencing was PBMCs. This TCR was recovered from a woman aged 55-69 years in good health and CMV-seropositive. The chain is built from TRBV27 and TRBJ2-7, with 8 positions matching TRBD2. DNA of the CDR3: TGTGCCAGCAGCCCTTTCGGGAGGGTTAGCGAGCAGTACTTC. This translates into CASSPFGRVSEQYF.